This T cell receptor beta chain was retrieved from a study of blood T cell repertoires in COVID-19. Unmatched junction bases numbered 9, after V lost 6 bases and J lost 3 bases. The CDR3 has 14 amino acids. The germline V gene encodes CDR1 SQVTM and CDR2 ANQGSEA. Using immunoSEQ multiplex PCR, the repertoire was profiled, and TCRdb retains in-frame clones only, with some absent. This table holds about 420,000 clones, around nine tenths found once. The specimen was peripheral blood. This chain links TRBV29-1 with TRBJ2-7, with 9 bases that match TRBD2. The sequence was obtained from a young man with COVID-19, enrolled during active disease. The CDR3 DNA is TGCAGCGTGATTGGACTAGCGAGAAACTACGAGCAGTACTTC. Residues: CSVIGLARNYEQYF.